The entry that follows covers one TCR beta chain sequence. It lacks a known antigen. No per-base quality is available; no much larger clone lies one base away. The method was the immunoSEQ multiplex PCR assay. Drawn from immuneACCESS, this table holds only the in-frame rearrangements with V and J called that TCRdb kept. Clones are partly lost; checked studies trace under half to an unresolved V gene and leave the rest unexplained. This sample lists under 110,000 clones; 80% to 95% were detected once. Jointly, the top ten make up around 1.5% of the sample. This specimen belongs to a study of T cell changes during pregnancy in multiple sclerosis (dated by TCRdb to between 2019 and 2020). Study-level background: In women with multiple sclerosis, the researchers looked at how the T cell repertoire shifted as pregnancy progressed.

The CDR3 sequence holds 13 residues, the cysteine and phenylalanine included. The entry retains the CDR3 DNA only, 39 bases that are in frame from base 1. V is cut by 5 bases and J by 0 bases, and the space between the germline ends is 8 bases. CDR1 and CDR2 (SGHTA, FQGNSA) derive from the germline V gene. The rearranged chain carries TRBV7-2 and TRBJ2-7, and possibly TRBD2, on 5 matching bases. The input for sequencing was peripheral blood, taken after pregnancy. This TCR came from a female donor with multiple sclerosis, enrolled in a pregnancy study. The CDR3 amino acid sequence is: CASSPDFSYEQYF. The DNA is TGTGCCAGCAGCCCGGACTTCTCCTACGAGCAGTACTTC.